This TCR beta chain appears in the sequencing data of a study of T cell responses to AZD1222 COVID-19 vaccine. Findings and caveats of the study: The number of AZD1222 recipients seropositive at baseline was only 6 or 7. White British people made up most donors, females outnumbered males, and clonal diversity was possibly underestimated.

This clone was seen more than once but under ten times. Its antigen is unidentified. There are 15 residues in the CDR3. V dropped 3 bases and J dropped 4 bases, with 13 bases sitting between them. CDR1 and CDR2 (germline): SGDLS, YYNGEE. The repertoire was sequenced with immunoSEQ multiplex PCR; TCRdb's copy has only in-frame clones and lacks some. Among some 150,000 clones, approximately 88% were seen once, and the ten largest hold more than 13%. The chain joins TRBV9 to TRBJ2-2; tentatively, D is TRBD1 (6 bases). This TCR came from an adult in good health. The material sequenced was peripheral blood, taken on day 0 of AZD1222 vaccination. The CDR3 DNA reads as TGTGCCAGCAGCGGCGCGCAGGGGCGCACCGGGGAGCTGTTTTTT. Encoded protein: CASSGAQGRTGELFF.